These T cell receptor beta chains were read from a single sample in a study of blood T cell repertoires in COVID-19. Generated by immunoSEQ multiplex PCR, the TCRdb table keeps only in-frame clones and is missing some. The table lists some 100,000 clones, 70% to 90% of them singletons. The material sequenced was peripheral blood. The receptors shown here come from a man aged 45 to 65 with COVID-19, enrolled during active disease. CDR3s include the opening cysteine and the closing phenylalanine or tryptophan. The D gene is left open where the match is weak. The size of a clone is reported for some rows only, either as once, few or many, or as a class for expanded clones.

clone_size d_call j_call v_call cdr3_nt cdr3_aa
- - TRBJ2-5 TRBV11-3 TGTGCCAGCAGCTTAGGACAGCAAGAGACCCAGTACTTC CASSLGQQETQYF
- - TRBJ2-2 TRBV18 TGTGCCAGCTCACAGGAGGGCCTAAACACCGGGGAGCTGTTTTTT CASSQEGLNTGELFF
- - TRBJ1-6 TRBV10-3 TGTGCCATCAGGGGAGAAAATAATTCACCCCTCCACTTT CAIRGENNSPLHF
- TRBD1 TRBJ2-4 TRBV28 TGTGCCAGCACTACCCCCCGGACAGGGGAAAACATTCAGTACTTC CASTTPRTGENIQYF
- TRBD1 TRBJ1-1 TRBV29-1 TGCAGCGTAAGGGGACAGGGGGGCACTGAAGCTTTCTTT CSVRGQGGTEAFF
few TRBD1 TRBJ2-5 TRBV12-3/TRBV12-4 TGTGCCAGCAGTCCGGACAGGGACACCCAGTACTTC CASSPDRDTQYF
- TRBD1 TRBJ1-5 TRBV27 TGTGCCAGCAGAACACGACAGGGCGCTTATCAGCCCCAGCATTTT CASRTRQGAYQPQHF
- - TRBJ1-2 TRBV7-2 TGTGCCAGCAGCCCAGGCCCGTCCTACTATGGCTACACCTTC CASSPGPSYYGYTF
- - TRBJ2-7 TRBV18 TGTGCCAGCTCTTCCGACACAGCGCAGTACTTC CASSSDTAQYF
- - TRBJ1-1 TRBV7-9 TGTGCCAGCAGTTCCGGTTGGACTGAAGCTTTCTTT CASSSGWTEAFF
- TRBD2 TRBJ2-1 TRBV4-1 TGCGCCAGCAGCCAAGGGCCCCGGGCGGGGGGGCCTCGTGAGCAGTTCTTC CASSQGPRAGGPREQFF
- - TRBJ2-7 TRBV28 TGTGCCAGCAGTTCGTCCATTAAACGGGAGCAGTACTTC CASSSSIKREQYF
- - TRBJ1-5 TRBV19 TGTGCCAGTAGTATCATCGCTTACAGGGCCCTCGCCCTTAGCAATCAGCCCCAGCATTTT CASSIIAYRALALSNQPQHF
- - TRBJ1-5 TRBV7-8 TGTGCCAGCAGCCCTCCCGGCCAGGAGGATCAGCCCCAGCATTTT CASSPPGQEDQPQHF
- - TRBJ2-1 TRBV19 TGTGCCAGTAGTAGGCAGGACAATCTCAATGAGCAGTTCTTC CASSRQDNLNEQFF
- - TRBJ1-6 TRBV7-2 TGTGCCAGCAGCCTCGGTCCCGGCAGGGTTACCTATAATTCACCCCTCCACTTT CASSLGPGRVTYNSPLHF
- TRBD1 TRBJ1-2 TRBV11-1 TGTGCCAGCAGCTTATCCTCGGGACAGGGGTATGGCTACACCTTC CASSLSSGQGYGYTF
few TRBD1 TRBJ1-5 TRBV19 TGTGCCAGTAGTATAGGGACAGGGAAAAGCAATCAGCCCCAGCATTTT CASSIGTGKSNQPQHF
- TRBD1 TRBJ1-3 TRBV19 TGTGCCACTAAGGACAGGCACAGCTCTGGAAACACCATATATTTT CATKDRHSSGNTIYF
- - TRBJ2-7 TRBV6-1 TGTGCCAGCAGTGATACAGGATACTACGAGCAGTACTTC CASSDTGYYEQYF
- - TRBJ1-2 TRBV7-9 TGTGCCAGCAGCCCCCCCCGGGGAGACTATGGCTACACCTTC CASSPPRGDYGYTF
- TRBD1 TRBJ2-1 TRBV9 TGTGCCAGCAGCGCCTGGGGACAGGGGGCCTACAATGAGCAGTTCTTC CASSAWGQGAYNEQFF
- TRBD1 TRBJ2-2 TRBV24-1 TGTGCCACCAGTGAGCTACAGGGGACGAAGAACACCGGGGAGCTGTTTTTT CATSELQGTKNTGELFF